This T cell receptor (beta chain) was captured by sequencing in a study of CD8 T cells in ankylosing spondylitis (dated by TCRdb to 2015 to 2018). As for the study more broadly: The study profiled T cell receptor beta repertoires in healthy donors and ankylosing spondylitis patients to find disease-linked TCR variants. Peripheral blood samples were taken, and synovial fluid was additionally collected from ankylosing spondylitis patients. In total, the full study cohort was made up of 110 or so healthy donors and approximately 24 ankylosing spondylitis patients. The study at large found these results: The disease-linked clones had a CD8+ phenotype and were found at relatively low frequencies in peripheral blood. Some motif variants had previously been reported in the synovial fluid and blood of reactive arthritis patients, which suggests shared mechanisms of disease initiation. A TCR beta motif of fewer than 10 highly homologous amino acid variants appeared characteristic of blood from ankylosing spondylitis patients. Significant enrichment of the disease-linked clones was reported in matched synovial fluid samples from ankylosing spondylitis patients.

Sequencing instrument: Illumina HiSeq 2500. Quantitative 5'-RACE with molecular barcodes was the method used to prepare the TCR beta libraries. The authors' pipeline ran thus. A new computational method, built on a probabilistic model of VDJ rearrangement, was used to identify disease-linked TCR variants. TCRdb ran its own pipeline on the public reads, namely fastp trimming at Q25 and MiXCR clone calling, and kept in-frame beta chains. Each entry is one CDR3 protein sequence, shown with its most common DNA and genes. These V and J calls derive from TCRdb rather than the authors' analysis. The sample table records about 210,000 distinct CDR3 sequences; 8% to 10% of these occur just once. Roughly 4.9% of the sample is taken by the ten largest. The sample holds many counts of this clonotype. Its antigen remains undetermined. No base quality information exists; no much larger clone differs at one position.

Taken from cysteine to phenylalanine, the CDR3 has 14 residues. The kept DNA is CDR3 alone, 42 bases in frame from the first base. V lost 2 bases and J lost 2 bases; the stretch between them is 10 bases long. The germline V gene encodes CDR1 LGHDT and CDR2 YNNKEL (reference sequence). The chain joins TRBV3-1 to TRBJ2-7, with no D gene named confidently. The sample consisted of blood, either unsorted or a sorted T cell fraction (not recorded which). The origin of this receptor is a female donor with ankylosing spondylitis or in good health (not recorded which). The CDR3 corresponds to CASSQHLSPYEQYF. The DNA sequence is as follows: TGTGCCAGCAGCCAACATCTGTCCCCCTACGAGCAGTACTTC.